These 18 T cell receptor beta chains came from one sample sequenced in a study of blood T cell repertoires in COVID-19. Produced via immunoSEQ multiplex PCR; TCRdb's table is partial and in-frame only. In the table there are some 53,000 clones, 90% of which are singletons. The sequencing sample was made of peripheral blood. Receptor source: a human donor in a cohort sampled during active COVID-19.

The chain couples TRBV7-9 to TRBJ1-4; 8 bases map to TRBD1. CDR1 and CDR2 from the germline V gene are SEHNR and FQNEAQ (reference sequence). This CDR3 spans 15 amino acids. V was clipped by 2 bases and J by 7 bases; unmatched bases: 6. The CDR3 protein is CASSLQTGVIEKLFF. The DNA for the CDR3 is TGTGCCAGCAGCTTACAGACAGGGGTTATTGAAAAACTGTTTTTT.

This clone has more than one count but fewer than ten. This chain uses TRBV11-3 with TRBJ2-7; D is unresolved. Looked up from germline, CDR1 is SGHNT and CDR2 is YENEEA. V lost 3 bases and J lost 2, with 8 bases in between. This CDR3 contains 13 residues. CDR3 sequence reads: CASSFGQTYEQYF. The CDR3 DNA is TGTGCCAGCAGCTTTGGGCAGACCTACGAGCAGTACTTC. The variable domain in full, with the rest retrieved from reference TRBV11-3 and TRBJ2-7, is EAGVVQSPRYKIIEKKQPVAFWCNPISGHNTLYWYLQNLGQGPELLIRYENEEAVDDSQLPKDRFSAERLKGVDSTLKIQPAELGDSAVYLCASSFGQTYEQYFGPGTRLTVT.

V is TRBV19 and J is TRBJ1-5; possible D gene TRBD1, 6 bases. The CDR3 contains 15 residues. Germline V gives CDR1 LNHDA, CDR2 SQIVND (reference sequence). Trimming pared 7 bases from V and 0 bases from J, leaving 13 bases between. The CDR3, as DNA: TGTGCCAGTACCGAGACAGGTAATAGCAATCAGCCCCAGCATTTT. Protein product: CASTETGNSNQPQHF.

This clone was seen once. The rearrangement uses TRBV18 and TRBJ1-3; D possibly corresponds to TRBD1 (5 bases). The germline gives CDR1 KGHSH, CDR2 LQKENI. The length of the CDR3 is 15 residues. V lost 8 bases to trimming and J lost 4 bases, with 18 bases between them. The CDR3 sequence is CASRLGGSAGNTIYF. CDR3 coding DNA: TGTGCCAGCCGACTTGGGGGGTCCGCCGGAAACACCATATATTTT.

V is TRBV7-9 and J is TRBJ1-5; weak D call: TRBD1 (5 bases). The germline CDR1 and CDR2 sequences are SEHNR and FQNEAQ (reference sequence). There are 14 residues in the CDR3. V shed 5 bases and J shed 3 bases, with 11 bases lying between them. DNA for the CDR3: TGTGCCAGCAGCCCGTGGGGGGACAATCAGCCCCAGCATTTT. Translating gives CASSPWGDNQPQHF.

This clone was seen a few times. CDR3 residues: CASSPFQGDQPQHF. DNA for the CDR3: TGTGCCAGCTCACCATTTCAGGGTGATCAGCCCCAGCATTTT. This sequence joins TRBV18 and TRBJ1-5; TRBD1 might be the D (5 bases). CDR1 and CDR2 (germline): KGHSH, LQKENI. V gave up 2 bases and J gave up 5 bases, with 10 bases separating them. This CDR3 is 14 amino acids long. The variable domain in full, completed from reference TRBV18 and TRBJ1-5, reads NAGVMQNPRHLVRRRGQEARLRCSPMKGHSHVYWYRQLPEEGLKFMVYLQKENIIDESGMPKERFSAEFPKEGPSILRIQQVVRGDSAAYFCASSPFQGDQPQHFGDGTRLSIL.

The chain uses TRBV7-9 and TRBJ2-7; D might be TRBD1 (6 bases). Trimming left V 4 bases short and J 9 bases short, with 19 bases between. The length of the CDR3 is 14 residues. CDR1 and CDR2 from the germline V gene are SEHNR and FQNEAQ (reference sequence). Here the CDR3 reads CASSSAGQFLLQYF. The CDR3 nucleotides read TGTGCCAGCAGCTCCGCTGGACAGTTTTTGTTGCAGTACTTC.

This sequence joins TRBV7-6 and TRBJ2-1, with D maybe TRBD1 (5 bases). Germline V gene lookup returns CDR1 SGHVS and CDR2 FNYEAQ. The CDR3 runs 16 residues. Between the trimmed V and J ends, which lost 4 bases and 0 bases, there was a span of 13 bases. The CDR3 coding sequence is TGTGCCAGCAGCTCATACAGGCGGAGCTCCTACAATGAGCAGTTCTTC. The encoded protein is CASSSYRRSSYNEQFF.

The rearrangement links TRBV14 to TRBJ2-1, with D unclear. This CDR3 is 16 amino acids long. CDR1 and CDR2 (germline): SGHDN, FVKESK. V lost 1 base and J 2 bases, leaving 12 bases between the germline ends. This CDR3 reads CASSQAWQVAYNEQFF. CDR3 coding DNA: TGTGCCAGCAGCCAAGCGTGGCAGGTGGCCTACAATGAGCAGTTCTTC.

This clone has more than one count but fewer than ten. The chain carries TRBV6-5 and TRBJ1-6, with D unclear. Germline lookup yields CDR1 MNHEY and CDR2 SVGAGI. The CDR3 is 13 amino acids. The V end was cut by 2 bases, the J end by 8 bases, with 7 bases between. In DNA, the CDR3 is TGTGCCAGCAGTTACGGTAGTGATTCACCCCTCCACTTT. Translation gives CASSYGSDSPLHF.

This chain joins TRBV7-9 and TRBJ2-6; D not resolved. V lost 1 base and J lost 3, with 7 bases in between. Germline CDR1 and CDR2: SEHNR and FQNEAQ (reference sequence). The CDR3 length is 15 residues. The CDR3 here is CASSLDLVGANVLTF. CDR3 in DNA: TGTGCCAGCAGCTTAGATCTAGTTGGGGCCAACGTCCTGACTTTC.

The rearrangement uses TRBV29-1 and TRBJ2-1; 7 bases fit TRBD1. Trimming cost V 1 base and J 1 base; bases outside gene matches: 4. The CDR3 extends over 15 amino acids. Germline V gene data show CDR1 as SQVTM and CDR2 as ANQGSEA. CDR3 region: CSVEVTGNSYNEQFF. DNA of the CDR3: TGCAGCGTTGAAGTGACAGGGAATTCCTACAATGAGCAGTTCTTC.

The chain combines TRBV7-3 with TRBJ2-1; the match to TRBD2 covers 13 bases. This CDR3 is 16 amino acids long. Germline CDR1 SGHTA, CDR2 FQGTGA. The ends lost 5 bases at V and 6 bases at J; junction bases unmatched: 7. The CDR3 is CASSLGTSGKGNEQFF. The CDR3 region has the DNA TGTGCCAGCAGCCTAGGGACTAGCGGGAAGGGCAATGAGCAGTTCTTC.

The chain carries TRBV2 and TRBJ2-4; no reliable D call. The germline CDR1 and CDR2 sequences are SNHLY and FYNNEI. CDR3 length equals 15 residues. Trimming cost V 5 bases and J 6 bases, with 17 bases left between them. CDR3 in DNA: TGTGCCAGCAGTTCAGCGCCCGGATATGCAAACATTCAGTACTTC. Translating it yields CASSSAPGYANIQYF.

The V gene is TRBV6-2 or TRBV6-3, the J gene TRBJ1-2; 7 nucleotides line up with TRBD1. The CDR3 covers 11 residues. Germline V gene data show CDR1 as MNHEY and CDR2 as SVGEGT. V shed 6 bases and J 5 bases; nucleotides not matched to a gene: 0. CDR3 region: CASSRGYGYTF. CDR3 nucleotide sequence: TGTGCCAGCAGCAGGGGGTATGGCTACACCTTC.

This rearrangement joins TRBV5-1 to TRBJ2-6; D gene uncertain. Germline CDR1 SGHRS, CDR2 YFSETQ. CDR3 length: 15 amino acids. Trimming stripped 1 base from V and 1 base from J, with 6 bases between. The CDR3 is CASSLSESGANVLTF. DNA of the CDR3: TGCGCCAGCAGCTTGAGTGAGTCTGGGGCCAACGTCCTGACTTTC.

V gene TRBV15 combines with J gene TRBJ2-3; possibly TRBD2 for D (6 bases). Between the trimmed V and J ends, which lost 4 bases and 3 bases, there was a span of 17 bases. This CDR3 spans 16 amino acids. CDR1 LNHNV and CDR2 YYDKDF come from the germline V gene (reference sequence). The CDR3 region has the DNA TGTGCCACCAGCATCAACACGGGGCTAGCGACAGATACGCAGTATTTT. Translating it yields CATSINTGLATDTQYF. Using reference TRBV15 and TRBJ2-3 for the parts outside the CDR3, the full variable domain is DAMVIQNPRYQVTQFGKPVTLSCSQTLNHNVMYWYQQKSSQAPKLLFHYYDKDFNNEADTPDNFQSRRPNTSFCFLDIRSPGLGDTAMYLCATSINTGLATDTQYFGPGTRLTVL.

The chain employs TRBV7-3 and TRBJ2-3; D remains unclear. The CDR3 length is 15 residues. V gave up 5 bases and J gave up 2 bases, with 14 bases separating them. Germline lookup yields CDR1 SGHTA and CDR2 FQGTGA. The CDR3 sequence is CASSPSRAPTDTQYF. In nucleotides, the CDR3 is TGTGCCAGCAGCCCCTCGAGAGCACCCACAGATACGCAGTATTTT.